This T cell receptor beta chain is from a study of cytomegalovirus exposure and HLA in healthy donors. Germline V CDR1 and CDR2: SGDLS, YYNGEE. The V end lost 4 bases, the J end lost 4 bases, and 9 bases lay between the germline ends. The CDR3 is 14 amino acids. Researchers ran the PCR with 60 Vbeta and 13 Jbeta primers. This table comes from immunoSEQ multiplex PCR, and its TCRdb copy is limited to in-frame clones, with some not included. The sample consists of approximately 150,000 clones, approximately 84% of them appearing once. The rearrangement uses TRBV9 and TRBJ2-6; D is ambiguous. Sequenced material: PBMCs. This clonotype was sampled from a woman aged 40 to 49 in good health and CMV-seronegative. CDR3 sequence: CASSTPEGANVLTF. Written as DNA, the CDR3 is TGTGCCAGCAGCACCCCCGAGGGGGCCAACGTCCTGACTTTC.